This TCR beta chain was recovered during a study of human T cells and chemical hapten exposure. Study information: Doses of diphenylcyclopropenone went to the patients' scalps weekly throughout the approximately 22-week study.

This clonotype has just a few counts. TCRdb independently ran MiXCR on the RACE reads; one entry per CDR3 protein. Of approximately 71,000 distinct CDR3 sequences in the sample, 9.8% are singletons; the top ten hold 3.3%. Germline loops: CDR1 SEHNR, CDR2 FQNEAQ (reference sequence). The CDR3 spans 14 residues. V lost 3 bases and J lost 5; bases outside the gene matches: 6. The time point was: patch test 1, 2 weeks after DPC sensitization. Regarding treatment: therapeutic diphenylcyclopropenone sensitization with weekly scalp DPC. The source is a woman aged 40 to 55 with alopecia areata. Some clones in this sample may be carry-over from other donors' samples. Specimen: whole blood, collected in connection with sensitization to the hapten diphenylcyclopropenone (DPC). J is TRBJ2-5 and V is TRBV7-9; 7 bases fit TRBD2. CDR3 DNA sequence: TGTGCCAGCAGCTTGACTACTAGCGCGGAGACCCAGTACTTC. Translated, it gives CASSLTTSAETQYF.